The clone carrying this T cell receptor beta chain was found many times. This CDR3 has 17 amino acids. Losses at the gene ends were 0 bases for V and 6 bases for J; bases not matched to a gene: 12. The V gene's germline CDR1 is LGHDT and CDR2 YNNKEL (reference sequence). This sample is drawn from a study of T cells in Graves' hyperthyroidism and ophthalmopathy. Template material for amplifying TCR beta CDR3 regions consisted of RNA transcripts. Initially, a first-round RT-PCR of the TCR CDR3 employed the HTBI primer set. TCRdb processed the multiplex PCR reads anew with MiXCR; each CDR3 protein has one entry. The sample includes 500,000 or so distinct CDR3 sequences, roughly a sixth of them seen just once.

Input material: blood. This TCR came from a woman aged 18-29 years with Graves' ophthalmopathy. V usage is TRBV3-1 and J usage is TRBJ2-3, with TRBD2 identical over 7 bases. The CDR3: CASSQDYFGGGPDTQYF. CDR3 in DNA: TGTGCCAGCAGCCAAGATTATTTCGGGGGAGGGCCTGATACGCAGTATTTT.